This T cell receptor beta chain was sequenced for a study of neoadjuvant anti-PD-1 for oral cavity cancer. As for the study in general: Around day 43, patients without progression received a fourth nivolumab dose before surgery.

The time point: after neoadjuvant nivolumab, at surgical resection. Cohort: HPV-negative, locally advanced oral cavity squamous cell carcinoma patients. Blood cells were analyzed directly, without culture or expansion. The method was immunoSEQ multiplex PCR; TCRdb's version includes in-frame clones alone and lacks a portion of them. The sample holds 35,000 to 50,000 clones, 77% seen once. The germline gives CDR1 LNHNV, CDR2 YYDKDF (reference sequence). The CDR3 spans 17 residues. Trimming took 5 bases from V and 7 from J; bases not matched to a gene: 17. The chain combines TRBV15 with TRBJ2-1; 7 nucleotides line up with TRBD1. This specimen was PBMCs, taken after nivolumab (anti-PD-1) treatment. This TCR came from a person aged 35-79 years with oral cavity squamous cell carcinoma. CDR3 sequence reads: CATSANRRRQGKNEQFF. CDR3 DNA sequence: TGTGCCACCAGCGCCAACCGTCGGAGACAGGGTAAAAATGAGCAGTTCTTC.